This TCR beta chain was found in a study of blood T cell repertoires in COVID-19. This CDR3 region has 14 residues. Trimming shortened V by 2 bases and J by 3 bases, and 10 bases separated the two germline ends. Germline V lookup: CDR1 MNHEY, CDR2 SVGAGI. Method: immunoSEQ multiplex PCR; TCRdb's copy keeps in-frame clones and lacks some. The data hold about 530,000 clones, with around 90% observed a single time. The J gene is TRBJ1-1, the V gene TRBV6-5; tentatively, D is TRBD1 (6 bases). This TCR derives from a woman between 50 and 59 years old with COVID-19, enrolled during active disease. Source material: peripheral blood. CDR3 DNA: TGTGCCAGCAGTTACGGCCCAGGGGACACTGAAGCTTTCTTT. It is translated as CASSYGPGDTEAFF.